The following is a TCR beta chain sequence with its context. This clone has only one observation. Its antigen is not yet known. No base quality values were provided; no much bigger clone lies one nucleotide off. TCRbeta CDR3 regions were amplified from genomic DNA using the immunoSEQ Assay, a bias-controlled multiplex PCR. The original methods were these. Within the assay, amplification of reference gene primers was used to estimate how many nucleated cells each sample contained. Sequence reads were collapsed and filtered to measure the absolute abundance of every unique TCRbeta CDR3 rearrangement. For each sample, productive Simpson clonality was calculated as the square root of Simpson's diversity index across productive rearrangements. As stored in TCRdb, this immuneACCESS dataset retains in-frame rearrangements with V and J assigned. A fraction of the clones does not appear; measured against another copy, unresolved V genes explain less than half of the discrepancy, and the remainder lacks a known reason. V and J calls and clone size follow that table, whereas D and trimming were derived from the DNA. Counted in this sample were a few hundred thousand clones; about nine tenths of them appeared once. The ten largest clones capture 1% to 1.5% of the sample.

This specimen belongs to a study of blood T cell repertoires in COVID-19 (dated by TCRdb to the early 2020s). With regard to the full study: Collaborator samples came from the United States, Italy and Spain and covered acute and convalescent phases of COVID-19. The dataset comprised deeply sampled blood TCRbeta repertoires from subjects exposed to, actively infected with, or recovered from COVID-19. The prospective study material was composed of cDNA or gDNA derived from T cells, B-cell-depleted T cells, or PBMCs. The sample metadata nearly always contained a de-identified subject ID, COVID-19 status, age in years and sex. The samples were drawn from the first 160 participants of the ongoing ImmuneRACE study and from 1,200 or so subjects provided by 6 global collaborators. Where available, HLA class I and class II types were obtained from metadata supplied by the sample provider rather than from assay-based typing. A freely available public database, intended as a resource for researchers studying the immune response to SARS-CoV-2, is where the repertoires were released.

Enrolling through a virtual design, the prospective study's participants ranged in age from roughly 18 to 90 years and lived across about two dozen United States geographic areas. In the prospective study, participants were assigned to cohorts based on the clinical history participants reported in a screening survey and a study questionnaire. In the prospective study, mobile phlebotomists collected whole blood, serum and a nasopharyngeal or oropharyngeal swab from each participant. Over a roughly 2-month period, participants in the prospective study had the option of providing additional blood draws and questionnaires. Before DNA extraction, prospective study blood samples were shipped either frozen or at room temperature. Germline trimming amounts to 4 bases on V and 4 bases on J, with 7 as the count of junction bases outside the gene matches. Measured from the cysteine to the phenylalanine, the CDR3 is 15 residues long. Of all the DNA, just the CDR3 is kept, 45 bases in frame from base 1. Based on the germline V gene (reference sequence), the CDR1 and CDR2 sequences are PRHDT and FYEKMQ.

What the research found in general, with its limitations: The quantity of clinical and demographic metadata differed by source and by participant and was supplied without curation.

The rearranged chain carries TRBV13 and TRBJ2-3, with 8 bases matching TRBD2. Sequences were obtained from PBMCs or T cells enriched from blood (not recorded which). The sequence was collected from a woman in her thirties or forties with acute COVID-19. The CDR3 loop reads CASSSRTSRADTQYF. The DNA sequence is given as TGTGCCAGCAGCTCCCGGACTAGCAGAGCAGATACGCAGTATTTT.